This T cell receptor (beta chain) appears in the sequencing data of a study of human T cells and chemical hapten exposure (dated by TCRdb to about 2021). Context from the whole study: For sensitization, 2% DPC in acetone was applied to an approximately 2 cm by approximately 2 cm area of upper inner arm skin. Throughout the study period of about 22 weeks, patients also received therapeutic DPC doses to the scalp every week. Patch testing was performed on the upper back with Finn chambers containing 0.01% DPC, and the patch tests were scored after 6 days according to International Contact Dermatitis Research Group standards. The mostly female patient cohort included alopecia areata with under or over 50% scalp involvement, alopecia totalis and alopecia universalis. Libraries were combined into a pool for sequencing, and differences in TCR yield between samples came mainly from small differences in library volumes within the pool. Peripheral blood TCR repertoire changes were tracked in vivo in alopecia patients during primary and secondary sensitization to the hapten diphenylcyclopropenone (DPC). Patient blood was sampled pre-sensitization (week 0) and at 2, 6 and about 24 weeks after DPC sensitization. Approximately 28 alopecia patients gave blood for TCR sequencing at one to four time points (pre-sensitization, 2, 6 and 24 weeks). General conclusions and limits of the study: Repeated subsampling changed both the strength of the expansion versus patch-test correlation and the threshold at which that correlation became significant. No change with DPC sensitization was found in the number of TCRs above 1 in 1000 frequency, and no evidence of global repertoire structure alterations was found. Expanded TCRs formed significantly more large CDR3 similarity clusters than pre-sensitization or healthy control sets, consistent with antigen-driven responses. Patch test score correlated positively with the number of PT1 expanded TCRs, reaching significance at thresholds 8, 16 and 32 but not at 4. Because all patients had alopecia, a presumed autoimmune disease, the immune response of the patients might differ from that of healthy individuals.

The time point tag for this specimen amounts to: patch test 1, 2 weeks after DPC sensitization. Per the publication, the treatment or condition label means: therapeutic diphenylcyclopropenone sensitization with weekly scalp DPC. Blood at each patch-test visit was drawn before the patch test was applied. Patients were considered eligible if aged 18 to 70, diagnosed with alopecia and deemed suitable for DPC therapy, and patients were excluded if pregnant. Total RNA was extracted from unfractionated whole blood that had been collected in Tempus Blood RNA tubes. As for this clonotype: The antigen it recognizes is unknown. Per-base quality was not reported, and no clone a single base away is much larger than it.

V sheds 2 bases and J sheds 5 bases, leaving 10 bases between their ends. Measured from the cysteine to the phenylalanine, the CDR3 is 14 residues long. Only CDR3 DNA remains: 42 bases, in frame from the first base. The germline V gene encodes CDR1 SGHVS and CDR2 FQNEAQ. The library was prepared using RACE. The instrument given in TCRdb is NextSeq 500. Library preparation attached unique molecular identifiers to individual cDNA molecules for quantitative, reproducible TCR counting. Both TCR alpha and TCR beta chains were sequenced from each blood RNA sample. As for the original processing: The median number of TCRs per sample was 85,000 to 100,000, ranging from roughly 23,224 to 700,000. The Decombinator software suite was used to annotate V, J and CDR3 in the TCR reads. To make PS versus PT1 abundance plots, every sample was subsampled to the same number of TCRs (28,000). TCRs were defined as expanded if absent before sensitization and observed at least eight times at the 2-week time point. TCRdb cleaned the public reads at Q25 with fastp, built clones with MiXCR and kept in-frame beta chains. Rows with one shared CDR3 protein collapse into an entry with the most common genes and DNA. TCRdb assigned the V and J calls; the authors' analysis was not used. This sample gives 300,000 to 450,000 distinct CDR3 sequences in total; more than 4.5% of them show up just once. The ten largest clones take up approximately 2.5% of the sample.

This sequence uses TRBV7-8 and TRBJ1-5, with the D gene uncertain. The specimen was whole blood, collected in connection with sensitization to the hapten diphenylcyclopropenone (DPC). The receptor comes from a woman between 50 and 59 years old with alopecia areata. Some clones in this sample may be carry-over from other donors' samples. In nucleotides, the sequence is TGTGCCAGCAGCTTACCGGGGAACCATCAGCCCCAGCATTTT. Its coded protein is CASSLPGNHQPQHF.